The rows below give T cell receptor beta chains drawn from one sample of a study of cytomegalovirus exposure and HLA in healthy donors. Profiled with immunoSEQ multiplex PCR; TCRdb holds only in-frame clones, not every one. The data show approximately 160,000 clones, 77% seen once. Sequencing used PBMCs. The receptors were gathered from a woman in her 30s in good health and CMV-seropositive. Both conserved end residues are part of each CDR3. The D gene is left open where the match is weak. Some rows mark clone size as missing; the rest say once, few, many or name a class of expanded clone.

size,J,D,V,CDR3,DNA
.,TRBJ2-1,.,TRBV2,CASSEELEQFF,TGTGCCAGCAGTGAGGAGCTAGAGCAGTTCTTC
.,TRBJ2-7,.,TRBV28,CASSLSREALSYEQYF,TGTGCCAGCAGTTTAAGCCGAGAGGCCCTCTCCTACGAGCAGTACTTC
.,TRBJ1-1,.,TRBV28,CASSLSGHALAFF,TGTGCCAGCAGTTTAAGTGGACACGCCTTAGCTTTCTTT
.,TRBJ2-3,.,TRBV5-8,CASSLGGGSNTDTQYF,TGTGCCAGCAGCCTGGGCGGTGGCTCCAACACAGATACGCAGTATTTT
few,TRBJ1-4,TRBD1,TRBV7-9,CASSLGQGAGANEKLFF,TGTGCCAGCAGCTTAGGACAGGGGGCGGGAGCTAATGAAAAACTGTTTTTT
.,TRBJ2-7,TRBD1,TRBV15,CATSSRTGAYEQYF,TGTGCCACCAGCAGCAGGACAGGGGCATACGAGCAGTACTTC
.,TRBJ1-5,.,TRBV7-2,CASSPRSGAWEPQHF,TGTGCCAGCAGCCCTAGATCCGGTGCCTGGGAGCCCCAGCATTTT
once,TRBJ1-2,.,TRBV9,CASSDQGGVSYGYTF,TGTGCCAGCAGCGACCAAGGGGGGGTGTCGTATGGCTACACCTTC
.,TRBJ1-4,.,TRBV6-1,CASISGDEKLFF,TGTGCCAGCATCTCGGGGGATGAAAAACTGTTTTTT
.,TRBJ2-2,.,TRBV11-3,CASSFSRGGAGELFF,TGTGCCAGCAGCTTTAGCAGGGGAGGGGCCGGGGAGCTGTTTTTT
.,TRBJ2-1,TRBD2,TRBV7-9,CASSLLAGGNNEQFF,TGTGCCAGCAGTCTACTAGCGGGGGGGAACAATGAGCAGTTCTTC
once,TRBJ1-2,TRBD1,TRBV6-1,CASSVTGYYGYTF,TGTGCCAGCAGTGTGACAGGGTACTATGGCTACACCTTC
.,TRBJ2-7,.,TRBV13,CASSETGTPRQYF,TGTGCCAGCAGCGAAACCGGGACTCCGCGGCAGTACTTC
.,TRBJ1-5,TRBD1,TRBV15,CATSRGGFDRDNQPQHF,TGTGCCACCAGCAGAGGTGGGTTCGACAGGGACAATCAGCCCCAGCATTTT
.,TRBJ2-3,.,TRBV2,CASSDGSPTDTQYF,TGTGCCAGCAGTGACGGTAGTCCTACAGATACGCAGTATTTT
.,TRBJ2-1,TRBD2,TRBV27,CASSRGLAGVNEQFF,TGTGCCAGCAGTCGGGGACTAGCGGGAGTGAATGAGCAGTTCTTC
.,TRBJ1-2,.,TRBV6-1,CASSGGAQGSLGYGYTF,TGTGCCAGCAGTGGTGGTGCACAGGGATCCTTAGGATATGGCTACACCTTC
.,TRBJ2-2,TRBD1,TRBV2,CASSGTGANTGELFF,TGTGCCAGCAGTGGGACAGGCGCGAACACCGGGGAGCTGTTTTTT
.,TRBJ1-1,TRBD1,TRBV10-3,CAIRLTGENTEAFF,TGTGCCATCAGGTTAACAGGGGAGAACACTGAAGCTTTCTTT
.,TRBJ2-2,.,TRBV28,CASSSPAAAGTGELFF,TGTGCCAGCAGCTCACCGGCAGCCGCGGGCACCGGGGAGCTGTTTTTT
.,TRBJ2-7,TRBD1,TRBV27,CASSADRDRGEQYF,TGTGCCAGCAGTGCTGACAGGGACAGAGGGGAGCAGTACTTC
.,TRBJ2-5,TRBD2,TRBV5-1,CASSLALAGSLTQETQYF,TGCGCCAGCAGCTTGGCACTAGCGGGATCGCTTACTCAAGAGACCCAGTACTTC
few,TRBJ2-4,TRBD2,TRBV7-2,CASSVSGLAGGGGIQYF,TGTGCCAGCAGCGTCTCGGGACTAGCGGGAGGGGGTGGCATTCAGTACTTC
.,TRBJ2-1,.,TRBV19,CASSIAGVLGEQFF,TGTGCCAGTAGTATAGCGGGAGTTTTGGGTGAGCAGTTCTTC
.,TRBJ2-1,TRBD2,TRBV5-1,CASSPPGLAGGLNEQFF,TGCGCCAGCAGCCCCCCGGGACTAGCGGGAGGGCTCAATGAGCAGTTCTTC
.,TRBJ1-3,.,TRBV19,CASRSGNTIYF,TGTGCCAGTCGCTCTGGAAACACCATATATTTT
.,TRBJ2-7,.,TRBV11-3,CASSYPRQPYEQYF,TGTGCCAGCAGCTACCCCCGACAGCCTTACGAGCAGTACTTC
.,TRBJ1-5,TRBD1,TRBV2,CASSRDRGQDPQHF,TGTGCCAGCAGTCGGGACAGGGGGCAAGATCCCCAGCATTTT
.,TRBJ2-1,TRBD1,TRBV9,CASSPRTGSGDEQFF,TGTGCCAGCAGCCCACGGACAGGGTCGGGAGATGAGCAGTTCTTC
.,TRBJ2-6,TRBD1,TRBV27,CASSLGTGPSGANVLTF,TGTGCCAGCAGTTTGGGGACAGGACCCTCTGGGGCCAACGTCCTGACTTTC
.,TRBJ2-1,.,TRBV5-5,CASSLRTSSSYNEQFF,TGTGCCAGCAGCCTACGGACTTCCAGCTCCTACAATGAGCAGTTCTTC
.,TRBJ1-2,.,TRBV18,CASSLEGGYTF,TGTGCCAGCTCACTGGAGGGGGGCTACACCTTC
few,TRBJ2-1,TRBD1,TRBV6-5,CASSGTGPLDEQFF,TGTGCCAGCAGCGGGACAGGTCCTCTCGATGAGCAGTTCTTC
few,TRBJ1-3,.,TRBV10-2,CASSEQGGYGNTIYF,TGCGCCAGCAGTGAGCAGGGTGGATATGGAAACACCATATATTTT
.,TRBJ2-7,TRBD2,TRBV7-7,CASSPIGLAGGLAKEYEQYF,TGTGCCAGCAGCCCAATCGGGCTAGCGGGAGGACTAGCAAAGGAATACGAGCAGTACTTC
.,TRBJ2-5,TRBD2,TRBV7-6,CASSLGLAGGEETQYF,TGTGCCAGCAGCCTTGGACTAGCGGGAGGCGAAGAGACCCAGTACTTC
.,TRBJ2-1,TRBD2,TRBV5-5,CASREGLAGVQEQFF,TGTGCCAGCAGGGAGGGACTAGCGGGAGTACAGGAGCAGTTCTTC
.,TRBJ1-1,.,TRBV14,CASSSLDRLNTEAFF,TGTGCCAGCAGCTCTTTAGACAGGCTGAACACTGAAGCTTTCTTT
.,TRBJ2-7,.,TRBV6-1,CASSDPRRSYEQYF,TGTGCCAGCAGTGACCCTAGGAGGTCCTACGAGCAGTACTTC
.,TRBJ1-4,.,TRBV7-8,CASSRGTTNEKLFF,TGTGCCAGCAGCCGCGGGACAACTAATGAAAAACTGTTTTTT
.,TRBJ2-3,TRBD2,TRBV11-3,CASSFRLAGAEDTQYF,TGTGCCAGCAGCTTCCGACTAGCGGGGGCCGAAGATACGCAGTATTTT
few,TRBJ2-7,.,TRBV15,CATSTRGNGYEQYF,TGTGCCACCAGCACGAGGGGGAACGGCTACGAGCAGTACTTC
.,TRBJ2-1,TRBD2,TRBV4-1,CASSLYLSGSSNEQFF,TGCGCCAGCAGCCTATACCTTAGCGGGAGTTCGAATGAGCAGTTCTTC
.,TRBJ1-1,TRBD1,TRBV19,CASSPDRGLGKAFF,TGTGCCAGTAGTCCCGACAGGGGGCTGGGGAAAGCTTTCTTT
.,TRBJ1-5,TRBD1,TRBV27,CASAGTAYSNQPQHF,TGTGCCAGCGCTGGGACAGCATATAGCAATCAGCCCCAGCATTTT
.,TRBJ1-1,.,TRBV6-5,CASRRTSLTEAFF,TGTGCCAGCAGACGAACGTCACTCACTGAAGCTTTCTTT
.,TRBJ1-5,.,TRBV27,CASKVEYGAYQPQHF,TGTGCCAGCAAAGTCGAATATGGGGCGTATCAGCCCCAGCATTTT
.,TRBJ2-3,TRBD2,TRBV4-1,CASSQEASGSADTQYF,TGCGCCAGCAGCCAAGAGGCTAGCGGGAGCGCAGATACGCAGTATTTT
.,TRBJ1-4,TRBD1,TRBV5-5,CASSLRRDRVSANEKLFF,TGTGCCAGCAGCTTACGCCGGGACAGGGTGTCGGCTAATGAAAAACTGTTTTTT
.,TRBJ2-1,.,TRBV19,CASTRLVLFF,TGTGCCAGTACTCGACTAGTGCTGTTCTTC
.,TRBJ2-7,.,TRBV7-2,CASTRGDGTYEQYF,TGTGCCAGCACCCGAGGAGACGGAACCTACGAGCAGTACTTC